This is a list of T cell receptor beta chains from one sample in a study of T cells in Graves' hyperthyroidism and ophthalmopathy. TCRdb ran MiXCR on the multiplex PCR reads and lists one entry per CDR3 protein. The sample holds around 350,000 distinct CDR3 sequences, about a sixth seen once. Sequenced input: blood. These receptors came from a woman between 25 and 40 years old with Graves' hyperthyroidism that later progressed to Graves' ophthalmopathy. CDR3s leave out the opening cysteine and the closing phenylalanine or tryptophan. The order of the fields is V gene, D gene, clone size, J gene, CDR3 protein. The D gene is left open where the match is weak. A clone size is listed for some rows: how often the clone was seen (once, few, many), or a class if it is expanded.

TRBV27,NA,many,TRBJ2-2,ASSLVVFGELF
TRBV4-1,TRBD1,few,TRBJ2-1,ASSQDRGQNEQF
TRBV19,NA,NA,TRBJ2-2,ASSIAAGLSTGELF
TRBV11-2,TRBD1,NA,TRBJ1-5,ASSFGQGRQPQH
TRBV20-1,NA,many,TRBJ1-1,SAPRKVGTEAF
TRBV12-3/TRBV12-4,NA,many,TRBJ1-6,ASRRPGENSPLH
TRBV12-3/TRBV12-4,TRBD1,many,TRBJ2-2,ASTVMGQDNTGELF
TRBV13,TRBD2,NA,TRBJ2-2,ASSLGLAGGFAGELF
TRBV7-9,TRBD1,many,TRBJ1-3,ASSLGRQGATGNTIY
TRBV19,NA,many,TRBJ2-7,ASSIVSQDEQY
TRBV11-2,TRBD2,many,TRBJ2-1,ASSRRLAGRGNEQF
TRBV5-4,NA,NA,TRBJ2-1,ASSLGLGAYNEQF
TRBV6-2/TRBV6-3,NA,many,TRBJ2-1,ASISPSIGDEQF
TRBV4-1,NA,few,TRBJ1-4,ASSHRVGGNEKLF
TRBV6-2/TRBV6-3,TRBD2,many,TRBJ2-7,ASSYGLADVSYEQY
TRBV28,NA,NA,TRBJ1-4,ASSSVPVVTDEKLF
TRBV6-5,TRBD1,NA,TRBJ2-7,ASSYSGQVDYEQY
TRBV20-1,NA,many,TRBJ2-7,SASTPQGPYEQY
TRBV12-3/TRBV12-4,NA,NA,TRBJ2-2,ASSATCTGELF
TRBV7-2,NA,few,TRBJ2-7,ASSFFNYEQY
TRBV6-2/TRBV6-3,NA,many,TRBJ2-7,ASSYGQASGQNEQY
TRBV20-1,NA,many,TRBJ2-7,SANSQGPREQY
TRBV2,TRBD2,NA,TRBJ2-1,ASKTSGGFIDEQF
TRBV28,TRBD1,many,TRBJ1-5,ASSALTGGRVQPQH
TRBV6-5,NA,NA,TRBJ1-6,ASSFGGSPLH
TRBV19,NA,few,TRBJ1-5,ASSIRGRDQPQH
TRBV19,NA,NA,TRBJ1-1,ASSINPGVNTGAF
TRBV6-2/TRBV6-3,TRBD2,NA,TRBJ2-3,ASRKILVAGFPDTQY
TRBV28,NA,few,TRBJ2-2,ASRTTNTGELF
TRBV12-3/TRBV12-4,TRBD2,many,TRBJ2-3,ASSPPGSGRVRPDTQY
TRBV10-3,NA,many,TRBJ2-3,AISEGGTDTQY
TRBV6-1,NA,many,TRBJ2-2,ASTPRGGTGELF
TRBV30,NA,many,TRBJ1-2,AWSRLGFRGYT
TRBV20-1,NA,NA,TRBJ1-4,SIRQSTNEKLF
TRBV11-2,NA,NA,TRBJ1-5,ASSQDSDQPQH
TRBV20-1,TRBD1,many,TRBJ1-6,SAGQGSGSPLH
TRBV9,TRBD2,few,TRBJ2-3,ASSWPIYSGSGADTQY
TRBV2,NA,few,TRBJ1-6,ASTRRGGVHSPLH
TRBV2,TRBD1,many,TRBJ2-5,ASRINSGGAVKETQY
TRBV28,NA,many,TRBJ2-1,ASSSSTLRESTYNEQF
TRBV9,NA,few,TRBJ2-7,ASSAGVGFSYEQY
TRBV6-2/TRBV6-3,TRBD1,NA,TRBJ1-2,ASSKDRGVYGYT
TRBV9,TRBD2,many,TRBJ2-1,ASSARGGLAREGYNEQF
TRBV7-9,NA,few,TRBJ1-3,ASSLTGARSGNTIY
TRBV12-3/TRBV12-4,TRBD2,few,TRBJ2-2,ASTGGGGAGELF
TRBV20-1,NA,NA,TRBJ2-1,SAPDSRSYNEQF
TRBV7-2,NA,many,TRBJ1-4,ASSPGDPREKLF
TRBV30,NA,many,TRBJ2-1,AWSGVTDNEQF
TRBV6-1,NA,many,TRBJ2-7,ASNGAPYEQY
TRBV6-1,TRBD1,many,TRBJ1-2,ASRPGQGLYGYT
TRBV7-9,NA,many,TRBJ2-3,ASGPGITGTDTQY
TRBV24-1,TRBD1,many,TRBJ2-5,ATGVGETQY
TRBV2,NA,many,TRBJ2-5,ASSEVLAEPGAQY